A selection of T cell receptor beta chains follows, all from one sample in a study of CD8 T cells in cerebrospinal fluid in Alzheimer's disease. Reprocessing the 10x single-cell sequencing reads, TCRdb reports a single entry for every CDR3 protein and omits DNA. Its clone listing holds over 850 distinct CDR3 sequences. The sequenced sample consisted of cerebrospinal fluid. These receptors came from a human donor in good health. CDR3s include the opening cysteine and the closing phenylalanine or tryptophan. Rows may omit the clone size; those that give it use once, few, many or a size class.

j_call,v_call,clone_size,cdr3_aa
TRBJ1-2,TRBV29-1,medium-sized,CSVGGNYGYTF
TRBJ1-3,TRBV7-6,medium-sized,CASSLFSGAGNTIYF
TRBJ2-1,TRBV27,medium-sized,CASSAGRDAINEQFF
TRBJ1-5,TRBV19,medium-sized,CASSIYRDSNQPQHF
TRBJ2-7,TRBV7-2,large,CASSRQRDYEQYF
TRBJ2-5,TRBV20-1,medium-sized,CSAGLAGGLETQYF
TRBJ2-4,TRBV27,large,CASSIAGSPLRIQYF
TRBJ2-5,TRBV7-8,large,CASSSPGTPSPQETQYF
TRBJ2-7,TRBV5-6,medium-sized,CASRGRGQTYEQYF
TRBJ2-2,TRBV28,large,CASMGGNTGELFF
TRBJ2-4,TRBV18,medium-sized,CASSPPVAGGYGLTKNIQYF
TRBJ2-1,TRBV5-1,medium-sized,CASSLGPTGAFLVNEQFF
TRBJ1-1,TRBV15,medium-sized,CATSRVHTEAFF
TRBJ2-7,TRBV18,medium-sized,CASSQFPQGAAYEQYF
TRBJ2-7,TRBV7-6,large,CASSSGPNYEQYF
TRBJ2-2,TRBV20-1,medium-sized,CSATQPGLAGLHTGELFF
TRBJ1-6,TRBV28,large,CASTAGTGIGGGSPLHF
TRBJ1-5,TRBV11-3,medium-sized,CASSPTGWDSVEPQHF
TRBJ1-6,TRBV28,medium-sized,CASSRDPNSPLHF
TRBJ2-7,TRBV20-1,large,CSATPGVGRLDEQYF
TRBJ1-1,TRBV24-1,.,CATSGGPPATEAFF
TRBJ2-7,TRBV6-5,medium-sized,CASRLWTGTTDYEQYF
TRBJ1-5,TRBV6-1,.,CASSPTGGNQPQHF
TRBJ2-5,TRBV19,medium-sized,CASRGTDKETQYF
TRBJ2-3,TRBV7-2,large,CASSLAHGVGGTIHTQYF
TRBJ2-3,TRBV12-3/TRBV12-4,large,CASSPSGGQGPDTQYF